The rows below give T cell receptor beta chains drawn from one sample of a study of T-cell memory formation after mild COVID-19. MiXCR, run by TCRdb on the 5' RACE reads, gives a single entry per CDR3 protein. The sample yields a few hundred thousand distinct CDR3 sequences, less than 25% seen once. The sample taken for sequencing was PBMCs or a T cell subset sorted from them (not recorded which). These TCRs come from an adult woman who had mild COVID-19 (a few samples of this study predate the infection). Cell type and time point are not known. The CDR3 runs from the conserved cysteine through the conserved F or W. The D gene is left open where the match is weak. A row's size may be missing; if present it is once, few, many or a size class.

j_call: TRBJ2-2
cdr3_length: 15
v_call: TRBV5-1
clone_size: many
d_call: -
cdr3_aa: CASSFALGSTGELFF
cdr3_nt: TGCGCCAGCAGCTTCGCTTTGGGGTCGACCGGGGAGCTGTTTTTT

j_call: TRBJ2-5
cdr3_length: 14
v_call: TRBV12-3/TRBV12-4
clone_size: -
d_call: TRBD1
cdr3_aa: CASSPEDRGETQYF
cdr3_nt: TGTGCCAGCAGTCCAGAGGACAGGGGCGAGACCCAGTACTTC

j_call: TRBJ2-3
cdr3_length: 14
v_call: TRBV20-1
clone_size: -
d_call: -
cdr3_aa: CSARVGGGTDTQYF
cdr3_nt: TGCAGTGCTAGAGTCGGGGGAGGCACAGATACGCAGTATTTT

j_call: TRBJ2-7
cdr3_length: 16
v_call: TRBV5-6
clone_size: -
d_call: -
cdr3_aa: CASSLKAEVLSREQYF
cdr3_nt: TGTGCCAGCAGCTTGAAAGCGGAGGTCCTATCGAGGGAGCAGTACTTC

j_call: TRBJ2-6
cdr3_length: 20
v_call: TRBV11-2
clone_size: -
d_call: TRBD1
cdr3_aa: CASSLVGGTGGGSGANVLTF
cdr3_nt: TGTGCCAGCAGCTTAGTGGGAGGGACAGGGGGCGGATCTGGGGCCAACGTCCTGACTTTC

j_call: TRBJ1-3
cdr3_length: 16
v_call: TRBV6-2/TRBV6-3
clone_size: -
d_call: -
cdr3_aa: CASSDPRSAAGNTIYF
cdr3_nt: TGTGCCAGCAGTGATCCCCGGTCTGCAGCTGGAAACACCATATATTTT

j_call: TRBJ1-6
cdr3_length: 14
v_call: TRBV2
clone_size: -
d_call: TRBD1
cdr3_aa: CASRRQGVNSPLHF
cdr3_nt: TGTGCCAGCAGGAGACAGGGGGTTAATTCACCCCTCCACTTT

j_call: TRBJ1-3
cdr3_length: 17
v_call: TRBV4-1
clone_size: -
d_call: -
cdr3_aa: CASSHIVGDPSGNTIYF
cdr3_nt: TGCGCCAGCAGCCATATCGTGGGGGATCCCTCTGGAAACACCATATATTTT

j_call: TRBJ1-1
cdr3_length: 16
v_call: TRBV24-1
clone_size: many
d_call: TRBD1
cdr3_aa: CATSDSRQGGHTEAFF
cdr3_nt: TGTGCCACCAGTGATTCCCGACAGGGGGGGCACACTGAAGCTTTCTTT

j_call: TRBJ2-5
cdr3_length: 14
v_call: TRBV5-1
clone_size: -
d_call: TRBD1
cdr3_aa: CASSLYGTEETQYF
cdr3_nt: TGCGCCAGCAGCTTGTACGGGACAGAAGAGACCCAGTACTTC

j_call: TRBJ1-1
cdr3_length: 15
v_call: TRBV10-3
clone_size: few
d_call: -
cdr3_aa: CAIFDPGAVGTEAFF
cdr3_nt: TGTGCCATTTTCGACCCTGGGGCAGTGGGAACTGAAGCTTTCTTT

j_call: TRBJ2-3
cdr3_length: 15
v_call: TRBV19
clone_size: -
d_call: -
cdr3_aa: CASTRTWDLTDTQYF
cdr3_nt: TGTGCCAGTACCCGGACCTGGGATCTCACAGATACGCAGTATTTT

j_call: TRBJ2-1
cdr3_length: 17
v_call: TRBV24-1
clone_size: -
d_call: TRBD2
cdr3_aa: CATSVALAGIRENEQFF
cdr3_nt: TGTGCCACCAGTGTTGCCTTAGCGGGGATACGAGAGAATGAGCAGTTCTTC

j_call: TRBJ1-4
cdr3_length: 16
v_call: TRBV7-9
clone_size: few
d_call: -
cdr3_aa: CASSPQKQGTNEKLFF
cdr3_nt: TGTGCCAGCAGCCCGCAGAAGCAGGGAACTAATGAAAAACTGTTTTTT

j_call: TRBJ1-1
cdr3_length: 15
v_call: TRBV4-1
clone_size: -
d_call: -
cdr3_aa: CASSQEAVLSTEAFF
cdr3_nt: TGCGCCAGCAGCCAAGAAGCGGTCCTGTCCACTGAAGCTTTCTTT

j_call: TRBJ1-1
cdr3_length: 13
v_call: TRBV19
clone_size: few
d_call: -
cdr3_aa: CASRGDRYTEAFF
cdr3_nt: TGTGCCAGTAGGGGAGACAGGTACACTGAAGCTTTCTTT

j_call: TRBJ2-7
cdr3_length: 14
v_call: TRBV7-2
clone_size: few
d_call: TRBD2
cdr3_aa: CASSLQAGAYEQYF
cdr3_nt: TGTGCCAGCAGCTTACAGGCGGGGGCCTACGAGCAGTACTTC

j_call: TRBJ2-1
cdr3_length: 16
v_call: TRBV7-7
clone_size: few
d_call: -
cdr3_aa: CASSLAEGDAYNEQFF
cdr3_nt: TGTGCCAGCAGCTTAGCGGAGGGGGACGCCTACAATGAGCAGTTCTTC

j_call: TRBJ1-1
cdr3_length: 13
v_call: TRBV7-9
clone_size: -
d_call: -
cdr3_aa: CASSLVAYTEAFF
cdr3_nt: TGTGCCAGCAGCTTAGTCGCGTACACTGAAGCTTTCTTT

j_call: TRBJ2-5
cdr3_length: 14
v_call: TRBV20-1
clone_size: few
d_call: -
cdr3_aa: CSARGNRALGTQYF
cdr3_nt: TGCAGTGCTAGAGGGAACCGGGCCCTGGGGACCCAGTACTTC

j_call: TRBJ2-5
cdr3_length: 16
v_call: TRBV5-4
clone_size: -
d_call: TRBD2
cdr3_aa: CASSLLAGGHQETQYF
cdr3_nt: TGTGCCAGCAGTTTATTAGCGGGAGGGCACCAAGAGACCCAGTACTTC

j_call: TRBJ2-7
cdr3_length: 13
v_call: TRBV27
clone_size: -
d_call: TRBD1
cdr3_aa: CASHPPGGHEQYF
cdr3_nt: TGTGCCAGCCACCCCCCAGGGGGTCACGAGCAGTACTTC

j_call: TRBJ1-1
cdr3_length: 12
v_call: TRBV30
clone_size: -
d_call: -
cdr3_aa: CACQGRSTEAFF
cdr3_nt: TGTGCCTGCCAGGGCCGGTCCACTGAAGCTTTCTTT

j_call: TRBJ2-2
cdr3_length: 16
v_call: TRBV7-9
clone_size: -
d_call: TRBD1
cdr3_aa: CASSFVPGGNTGELFF
cdr3_nt: TGTGCCAGCAGCTTCGTACCAGGGGGCAACACCGGGGAGCTGTTTTTT

j_call: TRBJ1-6
cdr3_length: 16
v_call: TRBV6-5
clone_size: -
d_call: -
cdr3_aa: CASSYLGRGYNSPLHF
cdr3_nt: TGTGCCAGCAGTTACTTAGGCCGGGGATATAATTCACCCCTCCACTTT

j_call: TRBJ1-2
cdr3_length: 11
v_call: TRBV6-5
clone_size: few
d_call: TRBD1
cdr3_aa: CARSTGNGYTF
cdr3_nt: TGTGCCAGATCGACAGGGAATGGCTACACCTTC

j_call: TRBJ2-7
cdr3_length: 12
v_call: TRBV30
clone_size: -
d_call: -
cdr3_aa: CAWNLGGVEQYF
cdr3_nt: TGTGCCTGGAATCTTGGAGGGGTCGAGCAGTACTTC

j_call: TRBJ1-1
cdr3_length: 14
v_call: TRBV7-6
clone_size: few
d_call: TRBD1
cdr3_aa: CASSPSAQGTEAFF
cdr3_nt: TGTGCCAGCAGCCCATCAGCACAGGGGACTGAAGCTTTCTTT

j_call: TRBJ2-3
cdr3_length: 18
v_call: TRBV7-2
clone_size: -
d_call: TRBD2
cdr3_aa: CASSLGGLAGGWSDTQYF
cdr3_nt: TGTGCCAGCAGCTTAGGAGGACTAGCGGGAGGTTGGTCAGATACGCAGTATTTT